Reported below is one TCR beta chain. The data were taken from a study of blood T cell repertoires in COVID-19. Study as a whole: Samples of COVID-19 (acute and convalescent) were obtained from the United States, Italy and Spain.

CDR1 is LNHDA, CDR2 SQIVND, per germline (reference sequence). J gave up 1 base and V 6 bases, and 5 bases lay outside the gene matches. This CDR3 is built from 15 residues. TCRdb's table, derived via immunoSEQ multiplex PCR, lists solely in-frame clones and lacks some. The sample holds 100,000 to 150,000 clones; 70% to 90% are singletons and the top ten take less than 8%. The clonotype was recovered from a man aged 50 to 59 with acute or convalescent COVID-19. The V and J genes are TRBV19 and TRBJ2-1; 8 bases are a match to TRBD2. Sequenced sample: peripheral blood. CDR3 sequence: CASRLAEGSYNEQFF. The DNA for the CDR3 is TGTGCCAGTAGACTAGCGGAGGGGTCCTACAATGAGCAGTTCTTC.